A single T cell receptor (beta chain) is shown here with its context. Trimming took 2 bases from V and 4 from J, leaving 15 bases between them. The germline V gene encodes CDR1 ENHRY and CDR2 SYGVKD. The CDR3 totals 17 residues. This entry comes from a study of CD8+CD57+ T cells in acquired aplastic anemia. The sequenced patients had an expansion of CD8+CD57+ cells seen by flow cytometry. Genomic DNA provided the template from which TCR beta VDJ and CDR3 profiles were obtained. One entry per CDR3 protein, called by TCRdb with MiXCR from the reads. The sample holds around 220,000 distinct CDR3 sequences; roughly 45% are singletons and the top ten take around 20%.

J is TRBJ1-6 and V is TRBV10-3; the D gene is possibly TRBD1 (5 bases). The clonotype was recovered from a human donor with aplastic anemia. Sequencing used sorted CD4+, CD8+, or CD8+CD57+ T cells (not recorded which) from PBMCs. In DNA form, the CDR3 reads TGTGCCATCAGTGAGAGGGGTCGGCAGTTGTATAATTCACCCCTCCACTTT. Translating gives CAISERGRQLYNSPLHF.